The 25 T cell receptor beta chains below all came from one sample that was sequenced in a study of somatic mutations in cytotoxic T cells in rheumatoid arthritis. Here immunoSEQ multiplex PCR was the method, and the copy in TCRdb shows in-frame clones only, minus some. The sample contains roughly 14,000 clones, 60% to 85% of which appear only once. The sequenced sample consisted of CD8+ T cells sorted from blood. All receptors come from an adult with rheumatoid arthritis.

The rearrangement uses TRBV10-1 and TRBJ1-4; weak D call: TRBD1 (6 bases). Germline CDR1 WNHNN, CDR2 SYGVQD (reference sequence). Trimming pared 6 bases from V and 5 bases from J, leaving 19 bases between. The CDR3 consists of 16 residues. The CDR3 here is CASRLLRGHGNEKLFF. In DNA form, the CDR3 reads TGCGCCAGCAGACTCTTACGGGGACACGGCAATGAAAAACTGTTTTTT.

This clone occurred a few times. The rearrangement joins TRBV9 to TRBJ1-1, with D unclear. This CDR3 spans 13 amino acids. Germline V gene data show CDR1 as SGDLS and CDR2 as YYNGEE. V was shortened by 1 base and J by 11 bases, with 15 bases between the two germline ends. The CDR3: CASSVPGPDPAFF. As DNA, the CDR3 is TGTGCCAGCAGCGTACCGGGCCCGGATCCGGCTTTCTTT.

The rearrangement joins TRBV7-2 to TRBJ1-6; tentatively, D is TRBD1 (6 bases). This CDR3 has 16 amino acids. Trimming left V 5 bases short and J 4 bases short, with 15 bases between. CDR1 is SGHTA and CDR2 is FQGNSA in the germline V gene. The CDR3 sequence is CASSANRAPYNSPLHF. The DNA for the CDR3 is TGTGCCAGCAGCGCGAACAGGGCTCCTTATAATTCACCCCTCCACTTT.

This clone was seen just once. This chain uses TRBV5-1 with TRBJ2-2; 15 nucleotides match TRBD2. V was pared by 4 bases and J by 6 bases, with 7 bases of the junction left unmatched. Germline V gene sequence: CDR1 SGHRS, CDR2 YFSETQ. There are 17 residues in the CDR3. CDR3 in amino acids: CASSLGTSGGYSGELFF. In nucleotides, the CDR3 is TGCGCCAGCAGCCTTGGGACTAGCGGGGGGTACTCCGGGGAGCTGTTTTTT.

V and J are TRBV5-1 and TRBJ2-1, with D possibly being TRBD2 (6 bases). The CDR3 runs 16 residues. In germline, CDR1 is SGHRS, CDR2 YFSETQ. The germline V and J ends were trimmed by 0 bases and 4 bases, with 14 bases remaining between them. The CDR3 protein is CASSLARRGLYNEQFF. CDR3 DNA: TGCGCCAGCAGCTTGGCTCGGCGGGGATTATACAATGAGCAGTTCTTC. Full variable domain (rest looked up from reference TRBV5-1 and TRBJ2-1): KAGVTQTPRYLIKTRGQQVTLSCSPISGHRSVSWYQQTPGQGLQFLFEYFSETQRNKGNFPGRFSGRQFSNSRSEMNVSTLELGDSALYLCASSLARRGLYNEQFFGPGTRLTVL.

This clone is labeled as medium-sized (0.01 to 0.1%). The V call is TRBV10-1, the J call TRBJ2-4; D is tentatively TRBD1 or TRBD2 (5 bases each). The CDR3 extends over 15 amino acids. CDR1 and CDR2 (germline): WNHNN, SYGVQD (reference sequence). Trimming shortened V by 3 bases and J by 0 bases, and 9 bases separated the two germline ends. CDR3 in amino acids: CASSEGTLAKNIQYF. The CDR3 DNA follows: TGCGCCAGCAGTGAAGGGACCTTAGCCAAAAACATTCAGTACTTC.

The chain combines TRBV4-1 with TRBJ1-5; D not resolved. Germline V gene data show CDR1 as MGHRA and CDR2 as YSYEKL. Trimming shortened V by 0 bases and J by 1 base, and 13 bases separated the two germline ends. This CDR3 comprises 17 residues. CDR3 DNA: TGCGCCAGCAGCCAAGATAGCCCCCCGGAGAGCAATCAGCCCCAGCATTTT. As protein: CASSQDSPPESNQPQHF.

The chain links TRBV19 to TRBJ1-5; D call uncertain. This CDR3 has 13 residues. CDR1 LNHDA and CDR2 SQIVND come from the germline V gene (reference sequence). Trimming pared 3 bases from V and 4 bases from J, leaving 7 bases between. The CDR3 spells CASSMARNQPQHF. The CDR3 DNA reads TGTGCCAGTAGTATGGCCCGAAATCAGCCCCAGCATTTT.

The chain recombines TRBV11-2 with TRBJ2-7, with 8 bases identical to TRBD2. The CDR3 consists of 14 residues. After removal of 1 base from V and 6 bases from J, the junction contained 5 bases not matched to a gene. Germline V gives CDR1 SGHAT, CDR2 FQNNGV. The CDR3 loop is CASSLAGGPFEQYV. CDR3 sequence (DNA): TGTGCCAGCAGCTTAGCGGGGGGGCCATTCGAGCAGTACGTC.

The chain joins TRBV11-1 to TRBJ2-1; TRBD2 might be the D (5 bases). The germline V gene encodes CDR1 SGHAT and CDR2 FQDESV (reference sequence). The V end was cut by 5 bases, the J end by 5 bases, with 10 bases between. This CDR3 contains 13 residues. This chain's CDR3 is CASSGVGDNEQFF. The DNA of the CDR3 is TGTGCCAGCAGCGGCGTGGGAGACAATGAGCAGTTCTTC.

Only one count was recorded for this clone. This sequence joins TRBV28 and TRBJ2-2; 7 bases match TRBD1. Germline values: CDR1 MDHEN, CDR2 SYDVKM. Germline trimming cut 7 bases from V and 4 bases from J; bases unmatched to any gene: 18. There are 18 residues in the CDR3. The CDR3 loop is CASTLFPGQRQSTGELFF. The DNA for the CDR3 is TGTGCCAGCACCCTCTTTCCGGGACAGCGGCAGTCCACCGGGGAGCTGTTTTTT.

This chain uses TRBV28 with TRBJ1-5; D might be TRBD1 (5 bases). CDR3 length: 10 amino acids. Germline V lookup: CDR1 MDHEN, CDR2 SYDVKM. V lost 9 bases and J 9 bases, leaving 9 bases between the germline ends. CDR3 DNA sequence: TGTGCCAGTAGCGGGGGGCCCCAGCATTTT. This gives the protein CASSGGPQHF.

This sequence joins TRBV23-1 and TRBJ2-4; a possible D gene is TRBD1 (6 bases). TRBV23-1 is classed as an ORF, of uncertain function. Trimming pared 7 bases from V and 6 bases from J, leaving 16 bases between. CDR3 length: 14 residues. The CDR3 sequence: CASKAPGEGNIQYF. The CDR3 DNA reads as TGCGCCAGCAAAGCTCCAGGGGAAGGAAACATTCAGTACTTC.

The V call is TRBV4-1, the J call TRBJ2-5; 12 bases are a match to TRBD2. The J call may not be correct, given that the DNA end is closer to TRBJ2-7. In germline, CDR1 is MGHRA, CDR2 YSYEKL. CDR3 size: 15 residues. CDR3: CASSSSGGAFYEQYF. CDR3 coding DNA: TGCGCCAGCAGTTCTAGCGGGGGGGCCTTCTACGAGCAGTACTTC.

By share, this clone counts as large (0.1 to 1%). The chain's CDR3 is CATLSSRDEQYF. CDR3 in DNA: TGTGCCACCCTATCCTCCAGGGACGAGCAGTACTTC. This sequence joins TRBV6-5 and TRBJ2-7; D might be TRBD1 (5 bases). The CDR3 has 12 residues. Germline V gives CDR1 MNHEY, CDR2 SVGAGI. V gave up 10 bases and J gave up 5 bases, with 15 bases separating them.

The chain couples TRBV28 to TRBJ1-5; the match to TRBD1 covers 7 bases. The CDR3 totals 15 residues. Trimming took 2 bases from V and 7 from J; bases not matched to a gene: 8. CDR1 MDHEN and CDR2 SYDVKM come from the germline V gene. The CDR3, as DNA: TGTGCCAGCAGTTTAGCCCAGACAGGGAACCAGCCCCAGCATTTT. Its translation: CASSLAQTGNQPQHF.

Written as DNA, the CDR3 is TGTGCCAGCAGCTTACAGGGGGCGAATGAAAAACTGTTTTTT. Translating gives CASSLQGANEKLFF. The rearrangement joins TRBV28 to TRBJ1-4; 9 nucleotides match TRBD1. This CDR3 spans 14 amino acids. With 6 bases clipped from V and 5 bases from J, the junction kept 4 bases outside the gene matches. Per germline, CDR1 MDHEN and CDR2 SYDVKM.

About this clone itself: Other DNA sequences from this sample encode an identical CDR3 as well. V gene TRBV4-1 combines with J gene TRBJ1-3; D possibly corresponds to TRBD1 (5 bases). The CDR3 spans 15 residues. Germline CDR1 is MGHRA and CDR2 is YSYEKL. The V and J ends lost 4 bases and 9 bases respectively, with 19 bases between them. For the CDR3, the DNA is TGCGCCAGCAGCCGAGTCGGGGGTCCTGGGGGCACCATATATTTT. It is translated as CASSRVGGPGGTIYF.

This clone was detected a few times. The J gene is TRBJ2-5, the V gene TRBV7-9, with 7 bases that match TRBD2. The CDR3 has 16 residues. CDR1 and CDR2 (germline): SEHNR, FQNEAQ (reference sequence). V lost 4 bases and J lost 1; bases outside the gene matches: 9. The chain's CDR3 is CASSSATGGFQETQYF. The CDR3, as DNA: TGTGCCAGCAGCTCAGCCACGGGAGGTTTCCAAGAGACCCAGTACTTC. The full variable domain, its missing parts supplied by reference TRBV7-9 and TRBJ2-5, is DTGVSQNPRHKITKRGQNVTFRCDPISEHNRLYWYRQTLGQGPEFLTYFQNEAQLEKSRLLSDRFSAERPKGSFSTLEIQRTEQGDSAMYLCASSSATGGFQETQYFGPGTRLLVL.

The chain recombines TRBV25-1 with TRBJ1-6; 8 bases fit TRBD1. This CDR3 comprises 17 residues. CDR1 is MGHDK, CDR2 SYGVNS, per germline. V lost 8 bases, J lost 10 bases, and 19 bases stayed unmatched. This CDR3 is CASDSGTGHITGSPLHF. The CDR3 coding sequence is TGTGCCAGCGATTCCGGGACAGGCCACATAACGGGATCACCCCTCCACTTT.

V and J are TRBV2 and TRBJ2-1, with 8 bases aligning to TRBD1. This CDR3 comprises 13 residues. Germline V gene data show CDR1 as SNHLY and CDR2 as FYNNEI. J was trimmed by 4 bases and V by 8 bases; bases with no gene match: 4. The chain's CDR3 is CASLDRAYNEQFF. CDR3 DNA: TGTGCCAGCCTGGACAGGGCTTACAATGAGCAGTTCTTC.

This chain joins TRBV5-5 and TRBJ1-2; a weak D match, TRBD1 (5 bases). The germline CDR1 and CDR2 sequences are SGHKS and YYEKEE (reference sequence). The CDR3 covers 15 residues. Trimming stripped 6 bases from V and 2 bases from J, with 17 bases between. This chain's CDR3 is CASNLGGGLNYGYTF. The CDR3 DNA reads TGTGCCAGCAACCTCGGCGGGGGGTTGAACTATGGCTACACCTTC.

The J gene is TRBJ1-2, the V gene TRBV27; no reliable D call. The CDR3 runs 16 residues. Per the germline V gene, CDR1 is MNHEY and CDR2 is SMNVEV (reference sequence). Between the trimmed V and J ends, which lost 0 bases and 4 bases, there was a span of 15 bases. The CDR3 loop is CASSLSPLEAAYGYTF. The DNA for the CDR3 is TGTGCCAGCAGTTTATCGCCGCTTGAAGCCGCCTATGGCTACACCTTC.

The chain joins TRBV9 to TRBJ2-3, with 10 bases that match TRBD2. The CDR3 covers 15 residues. Germline V gene data show CDR1 as SGDLS and CDR2 as YYNGEE. J lost 4 bases, V lost 4 bases, and 6 bases had no gene match. CDR3 loop: CASSPYSGGADTQYF. For the CDR3, the DNA is TGTGCCAGCAGCCCGTACAGCGGGGGGGCAGATACGCAGTATTTT.

This rearrangement joins TRBV4-2 to TRBJ2-7; TRBD1 matches at 7 bases. The CDR3 is made up of 16 amino acids. Germline values: CDR1 LGHNA, CDR2 YNFKEQ. J was trimmed by 5 bases and V by 4 bases; bases with no gene match: 14. The chain's CDR3 is CASSPKITGTEDEQYF. The CDR3 DNA sequence: TGTGCCAGCAGCCCCAAAATAACCGGGACAGAGGACGAGCAGTACTTC.